In its sample, the clone carrying this T cell receptor beta chain was seen a few times. TCRdb gives a protein that differs at residue 12 from what the DNA encodes, so the protein here is translated from the DNA. The listed genes are named as in mouse. The DNA ends 3 residues before the CDR3 does, and the rest of the CDR3 is filled in from the germline J gene. The data were taken from a study of CD8+ T cells in alopecia areata. Whole-study context: Recipients were roughly 7-11-week-old female C3H/HeJ mice grafted with skin from roughly 6-13-month-old C3H/HeJ donors with spontaneous alopecia.

V was pared by 2 bases and J by 4 bases, with 10 bases between. This CDR3 region has 15 residues. Germline values: CDR1 NNHNN, CDR2 SYGAGS (reference sequence). Extraction of RNA preceded its reverse transcription into cDNA, which served as the sequencing template. Libraries were prepared by immunoSEQ multiplex PCR; TCRdb keeps only in-frame clonotypes and omits some of them. The sample lists around 100,000 clones, none appearing once, the ten largest making up about 20%. Sequencing input: lesional skin. The rearrangement uses TRBV13-2 and TRBJ1-6, with D tentatively TRBD1 (6 bases). TRBJ1-6 is an ORF for which the function is uncertain. The TCR originated in a C3H/HeJ mouse with alopecia areata. Strain haplotype at MHC: H2-k. The CDR3 DNA, read in part, is TGTGCCAGCGGTGAGGGCAGGGGTTATAATTCGCCC. Protein product: CASGEGRGYNSP. The CDR3 in its entirety is CASGEGRGYNSPLYF.